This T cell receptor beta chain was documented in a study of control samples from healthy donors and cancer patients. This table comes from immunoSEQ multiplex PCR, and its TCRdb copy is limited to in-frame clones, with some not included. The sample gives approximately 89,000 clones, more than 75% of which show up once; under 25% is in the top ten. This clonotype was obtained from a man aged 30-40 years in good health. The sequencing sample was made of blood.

CDR3 bases: TGTGCCAGCAGCGACCAGGGCTCCTACAATGAGCAGTTCTTC. The encoded protein is CASSDQGSYNEQFF. The rearrangement uses TRBV2 and TRBJ2-1; a weak D match, TRBD1 (5 bases). Germline loops: CDR1 SNHLY, CDR2 FYNNEI. V shed 6 bases and J shed 0 bases, with 9 bases lying between them. The CDR3 is 14 amino acids.